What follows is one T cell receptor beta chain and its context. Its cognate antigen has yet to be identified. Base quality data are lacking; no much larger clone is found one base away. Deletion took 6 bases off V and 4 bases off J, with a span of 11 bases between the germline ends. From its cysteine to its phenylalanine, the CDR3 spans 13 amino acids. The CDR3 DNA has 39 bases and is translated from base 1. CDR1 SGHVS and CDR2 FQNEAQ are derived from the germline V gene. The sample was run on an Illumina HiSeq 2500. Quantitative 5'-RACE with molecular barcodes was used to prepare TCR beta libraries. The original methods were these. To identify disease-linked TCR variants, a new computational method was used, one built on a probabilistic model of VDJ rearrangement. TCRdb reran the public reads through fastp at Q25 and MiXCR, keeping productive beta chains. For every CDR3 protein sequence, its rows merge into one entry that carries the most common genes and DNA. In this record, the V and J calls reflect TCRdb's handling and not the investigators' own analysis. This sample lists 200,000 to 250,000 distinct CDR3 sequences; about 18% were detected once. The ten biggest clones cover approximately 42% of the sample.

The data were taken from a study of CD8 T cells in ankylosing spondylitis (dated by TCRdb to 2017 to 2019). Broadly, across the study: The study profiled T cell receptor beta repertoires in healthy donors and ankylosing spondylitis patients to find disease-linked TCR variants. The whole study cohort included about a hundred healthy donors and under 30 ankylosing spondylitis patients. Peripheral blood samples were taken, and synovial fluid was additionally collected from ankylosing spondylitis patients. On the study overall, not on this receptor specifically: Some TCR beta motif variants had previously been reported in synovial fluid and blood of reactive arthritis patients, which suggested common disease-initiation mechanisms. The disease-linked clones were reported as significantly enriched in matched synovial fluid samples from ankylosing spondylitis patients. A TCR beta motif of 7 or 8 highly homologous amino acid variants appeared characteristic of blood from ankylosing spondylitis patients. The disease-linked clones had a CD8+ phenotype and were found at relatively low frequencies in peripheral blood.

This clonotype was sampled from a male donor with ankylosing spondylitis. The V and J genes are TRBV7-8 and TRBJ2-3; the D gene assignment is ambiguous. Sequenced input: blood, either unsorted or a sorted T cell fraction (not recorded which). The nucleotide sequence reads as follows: TGTGCCAGCAGTACATTTGGGGCAGATACGCAGTATTTT. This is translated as CASSTFGADTQYF.